The 28 T cell receptor beta chains reported below all come from one sample, sequenced in a study of regulatory T cells in long-lasting Graves disease. Arm-PCR of CDR3 regions and iRepertoire HTBI primers were used to build TCR beta libraries. TCRdb ran MiXCR on the multiplex PCR reads and lists one entry per CDR3 protein. The table has approximately 460,000 distinct CDR3 sequences, about 15% seen once. Time point: newly diagnosed GD, antithyroid drugs for less than 3 months. PBMC-derived RNA was used for the TCR library. The same sample was also used in a study of T cells in Graves' hyperthyroidism and ophthalmopathy.

This specimen consisted of peripheral blood mononuclear cells (PBMCs), obtained at new diagnosis, from a patient treated with antithyroid drugs. The origin of the receptors is a woman aged 25 to 39 with Graves disease.

Concerning this clonotype itself: This CDR3 fails to terminate in the conserved phenylalanine or tryptophan, so it likely reflects a read error. The chain couples TRBV12-3 or TRBV12-4 to TRBJ2-1; TRBD2 matches 7 bases. With 4 bases clipped from V and 3 bases from J, the junction kept 3 bases outside the gene matches. The CDR3 is made up of 14 amino acids. The CDR3 nucleotides read TGTGCCAGCAGTTACACTAGCGTCTACAATGAGCAGTTCCTC. Translated, it gives CASSYTSVYNEQFL.

This clonotype has a count of ten or more. The CDR3 here is CASSVGQVDEQFF. CDR3 sequence (DNA): TGTGCCAGCAGCGTCGGACAGGTCGATGAGCAGTTCTTC. The chain carries TRBV9 and TRBJ2-1, with 7 bases aligning to TRBD1. Trimming cost V 2 bases and J 8 bases; bases outside gene matches: 4. Germline CDR1 is SGDLS and CDR2 is YYNGEE. The CDR3 extends over 13 amino acids.

This clonotype has ten or more counts. The chain is built from TRBV6-1 and TRBJ2-7; the D gene is possibly TRBD1 (6 bases). CDR1 is MNHNS and CDR2 is SASEGT in the germline V gene. V lost 2 bases and J 4 bases, leaving 18 bases between the germline ends. The CDR3 contains 16 residues. Here the CDR3 DNA reads TGTGCCAGCAGTGAAAGCGAACCGGGACACTTATACGAGCAGTACTTC. This translates into CASSESEPGHLYEQYF.

This clonotype was observed at least ten times. J is TRBJ2-7 and V is TRBV7-2; TRBD2 matches at 9 bases. This CDR3 contains 16 residues. V shed 6 bases and J 7 bases; nucleotides not matched to a gene: 16. Germline CDR1 and CDR2: SGHTA and FQGNSA. CDR3 DNA sequence: TGTGCCAGCAGTTCCAGAGGGGTAGCGGGAGTGGGGGAGCAGTACTTC. Residues: CASSSRGVAGVGEQYF.

This clonotype was counted many times. The chain links TRBV7-9 to TRBJ1-1; D might be TRBD1 (5 bases). The V end was cut by 10 bases, the J end by 0 bases, with 21 bases between. The CDR3 runs to 16 residues. CDR1 is SEHNR, CDR2 FQNEAQ, per germline (reference sequence). The CDR3 spells CAISGERLGMNTEAFF. CDR3 nucleotide sequence: TGTGCCATCTCGGGGGAACGACTCGGGATGAACACTGAAGCTTTCTTT.

This clonotype has ten or more counts. The chain links TRBV10-3 to TRBJ1-1; tentatively, D is TRBD1 (5 bases). Trimming pared 4 bases from V and 1 base from J, leaving 10 bases between. The CDR3 spans 14 residues. The germline CDR1 and CDR2 sequences are ENHRY and SYGVKD. This chain's CDR3 is CAISAEGTNTEAFF. The CDR3 DNA reads as TGTGCCATCAGTGCTGAGGGGACGAACACTGAAGCTTTCTTT.

The table lists this clonotype with many counts. V usage is TRBV12-3 or TRBV12-4 and J usage is TRBJ2-1, with 9 bases lining up with TRBD1. V lost 4 bases and J lost 10; bases outside the gene matches: 8. The CDR3 spans 14 residues. The CDR3 DNA sequence: TGTGCCAGCAGTTCAGGGACAGGGCCCGGAGAGCAGTTCTTC. Residues: CASSSGTGPGEQFF.

This clonotype was picked up one time. This chain joins TRBV24-1 and TRBJ2-1; D remains ambiguous. The DNA matches TRBJ2-7 better at its end, which makes the J call doubtful. CDR3 length: 14 residues. The V gene's germline CDR1 is KGHDR and CDR2 SFDVKD. In nucleotides, the CDR3 is TGTGCCACCGCCGGTAAAGGGATTTACAATGAGCAGTACTTC. Translated, it gives CATAGKGIYNEQYF.

This clonotype was seen ten or more times. The chain combines TRBV28 with TRBJ2-7; possibly TRBD1 or TRBD2 for D (6 bases each). The CDR3 runs to 14 residues. In germline, CDR1 is MDHEN, CDR2 SYDVKM. V lost 6 bases to trimming and J lost 2 bases, with 14 bases between them. CDR3 sequence: CASSFTGGTYEQYF. For the CDR3, the DNA is TGTGCCAGCAGCTTTACCGGGGGCACCTACGAGCAGTACTTC. The whole variable domain, remainder taken from reference TRBV28 and TRBJ2-7, is DVKVTQSSRYLVKRTGEKVFLECVQDMDHENMFWYRQDPGLGLRLIYFSYDVKMKEKGDIPEGYSVSREKKERFSLILESASTNQTSMYLCASSFTGGTYEQYFGPGTRLTVT.

This clonotype came up many times. The CDR3 reads CATSAWTGRSTQYF. CDR3 nucleotide sequence: TGTGCCACCAGTGCCTGGACAGGGAGGTCTACGCAGTATTTT. The chain carries TRBV24-1 and TRBJ2-3, with 8 nucleotides matching TRBD1. This CDR3 is 14 amino acids long. Germline V CDR1 and CDR2: KGHDR, SFDVKD. The J segment lost 8 bases and the V segment lost 5 bases, leaving 8 bases of the junction unmatched.

This clonotype was seen a handful of times. V usage is TRBV9 and J usage is TRBJ2-7; D ambiguous. Deletions cut 0 bases from V and 4 bases from J, with 11 bases between. Germline lookup yields CDR1 SGDLS and CDR2 YYNGEE. The CDR3 is 14 residues long. CDR3 residues: CASSVGLVGYEQYF. As DNA, the CDR3 is TGTGCCAGCAGCGTAGGGCTAGTGGGATACGAGCAGTACTTC.

The J gene is TRBJ2-1, the V gene TRBV7-9; 10 bases align to TRBD1. Germline values: CDR1 SEHNR, CDR2 FQNEAQ (reference sequence). V lost 1 base, J lost 15 bases, and 15 bases stayed unmatched. The CDR3 spans 16 residues. The CDR3 loop is CASSLETGGYLPLPFF. The CDR3 DNA reads TGTGCCAGCAGCTTAGAGACAGGGGGCTATTTACCACTCCCGTTCTTC.

This clonotype was observed at least ten times. The rearrangement links TRBV6-5 to TRBJ1-2; 9 bases align to TRBD1. The CDR3 length is 16 residues. V shed 4 bases and J 6 bases; nucleotides not matched to a gene: 12. Germline CDR1 is MNHEY and CDR2 is SVGAGI. As DNA, the CDR3 is TGTGCCAGCAGTTCCAAACCGGGACAGGGTTTCGATGGCTACACCTTC. Its protein is CASSSKPGQGFDGYTF.

This clonotype was counted many times. CDR3 sequence (DNA): TGTGCCAGCAGCATATACAGCGAAGATAGCAATCAGCCCCAGCATTTT. Residues: CASSIYSEDSNQPQHF. The chain links TRBV12-3 or TRBV12-4 to TRBJ1-5; unclear D gene. Deletions cut 6 bases from V and 0 bases from J, with 15 bases between. This CDR3 region has 16 residues.

The table lists this clonotype with many counts. The gene calls are TRBV18 and TRBJ1-2; TRBD1 agrees at 11 bases. The germline CDR1 and CDR2 sequences are KGHSH and LQKENI. V was pared by 0 bases and J by 8 bases, with 5 bases of the junction left unmatched. CDR3 length: 15 residues. CDR3 region: CASSPPGTGGFGYTF. CDR3 DNA sequence: TGTGCCAGCTCACCACCAGGGACAGGGGGGTTCGGCTACACCTTC.

CDR3 in DNA: TGCGCCAGCAGCTTGGGGGCCCTCCAGGAGACCCAGTACTTC. Its translation is CASSLGALQETQYF. V is TRBV5-1 and J is TRBJ2-5; D is uncertain. CDR3 size: 14 residues. Trimming left V 0 bases short and J 5 bases short, with 11 bases between. Germline loops: CDR1 SGHRS, CDR2 YFSETQ.

This clonotype has more than one count but fewer than ten. J is TRBJ2-7 and V is TRBV27; D may correspond to TRBD1 or TRBD2 (5 bases each). V lost 5 bases to trimming and J lost 7 bases, with 15 bases between them. Germline CDR1 and CDR2: MNHEY and SMNVEV (reference sequence). This CDR3 comprises 13 residues. The CDR3 DNA reads as TGTGCCAGCAGTCGACGGGGCGGCCGAGAGCAGTACTTC. This gives the protein CASSRRGGREQYF.

The chain has TRBV20-1 and TRBJ1-5; D gene ambiguous. This CDR3 contains 14 residues. V lost 5 bases and J 0 bases, leaving 11 bases between the germline ends. Germline CDR1 and CDR2: DFQATT and SNEGSKA (reference sequence). CDR3 nucleotide sequence: TGCAGTGCTGGCACGCGCTATAGCAATCAGCCCCAGCATTTT. The encoded protein is CSAGTRYSNQPQHF.

This clonotype has at least ten counts. This chain links TRBV5-1 with TRBJ1-1; D is unclear. Germline V lookup: CDR1 SGHRS, CDR2 YFSETQ. The CDR3 loop spans 18 amino acids. Between the trimmed V and J ends, which lost 4 bases and 1 base, there was a span of 23 bases. The DNA for the CDR3 is TGCGCCAGCAGCACTGACGTCCGTATAACTCTGGCGAACACTGAAGCTTTCTTT. The encoded protein is CASSTDVRITLANTEAFF. Based on the CDR3 plus reference TRBV5-1 and TRBJ1-1, the full variable domain is KAGVTQTPRYLIKTRGQQVTLSCSPISGHRSVSWYQQTPGQGLQFLFEYFSETQRNKGNFPGRFSGRQFSNSRSEMNVSTLELGDSALYLCASSTDVRITLANTEAFFGQGTRLTVV.

The J gene is TRBJ1-5, the V gene TRBV12-3 or TRBV12-4; no clear D. This CDR3 has 16 amino acids. V lost 3 bases, J lost 0 bases, and 12 bases lay in between. The CDR3 coding sequence is TGTGCCAGCAGTTTTTCGTCAGGATTTAGCAATCAGCCCCAGCATTTT. It specifies CASSFSSGFSNQPQHF.

This clonotype was detected many times. A read error may produce the germline difference seen at one junction end. The gene calls are TRBV7-3 and TRBJ2-7, with TRBD1 as a possible D gene (6 bases). Germline CDR1 reads SGHTA; CDR2 reads FQGTGA. The CDR3 is made up of 12 amino acids. The CDR3 loop reads CASSLDSPQGNF. In DNA form, the CDR3 reads TGTGCCAGCAGCTTGGACAGCCCCCAGGGGAACTTC.

The rearrangement joins TRBV2 to TRBJ2-1, with 12 bases that match TRBD2. Germline trimming cut 6 bases from V and 9 bases from J; bases unmatched to any gene: 9. CDR1 and CDR2 from the germline V gene are SNHLY and FYNNEI. CDR3 length: 15 amino acids. The CDR3 loop is CASRDKLAGGGEQFF. CDR3 DNA sequence: TGTGCCAGCAGGGACAAACTAGCGGGAGGAGGTGAGCAGTTCTTC.

The J gene is TRBJ1-2, the V gene TRBV4-1; 9 positions agree with TRBD1. Trimming removed 0 bases from V and 3 bases from J; junction bases left unmatched: 8. The CDR3 runs to 17 residues. CDR1 and CDR2 from the germline V gene are MGHRA and YSYEKL. The CDR3 reads CASSQEWDRVLDYGYTF. CDR3 nucleotide sequence: TGCGCCAGCAGCCAAGAATGGGACAGGGTCTTGGACTATGGCTACACCTTC.

The chain carries TRBV6-1 and TRBJ2-7; D ambiguous. Trimming took 4 bases from V and 4 from J, leaving 8 bases between them. The CDR3 extends over 12 amino acids. Germline assignment: CDR1 MNHNS and CDR2 SASEGT. This CDR3 reads CASSAPEYEQYF. For the CDR3, the DNA is TGTGCCAGCAGTGCCCCTGAGTACGAGCAGTACTTC.

This clonotype was counted many times. The V gene is TRBV6-1, the J gene TRBJ2-1; 9 bases agree with TRBD1. The CDR3 has 13 residues. CDR1 MNHNS and CDR2 SASEGT come from the germline V gene. Trimming took 5 bases from V and 9 from J; bases not matched to a gene: 5. This CDR3 is CASSLDRGGEQFF. CDR3 nucleotide sequence: TGTGCCAGCAGTCTGGACAGGGGTGGTGAGCAGTTCTTC.

This clonotype was recorded many times. This chain connects TRBV6-1 to TRBJ2-3; D is possibly TRBD1 or TRBD2 (5 bases each). Germline CDR1 is MNHNS and CDR2 is SASEGT. The CDR3 runs 15 residues. V gave up 2 bases and J gave up 5 bases, with 14 bases separating them. The CDR3 DNA is TGTGCCAGCAGTGAAACGGGGACGGGCTTAGATACGCAGTATTTT. Amino acid sequence: CASSETGTGLDTQYF.

This clonotype showed up just a few times. The gene calls are TRBV19 and TRBJ2-5; TRBD2 might be the D (5 bases). Between the trimmed V and J ends, which lost 1 base and 5 bases, there was a span of 20 bases. This CDR3 has 17 residues. The V gene's germline CDR1 is LNHDA and CDR2 SQIVND (reference sequence). The CDR3 coding sequence is TGTGCCAGTAGTATAGCCTACCGGGGTGCTAGGATGGAGACCCAGTACTTC. Its translation: CASSIAYRGARMETQYF.

The chain recombines TRBV29-1 with TRBJ2-7; unclear D gene. Trimming took 3 bases from V and 2 from J, leaving 17 bases between them. CDR1 is SQVTM, CDR2 ANQGSEA, per germline. This CDR3 is built from 15 residues. The CDR3 region is CSVETDDKTAYEQYF. The DNA of the CDR3 is TGCAGCGTTGAGACGGACGACAAAACCGCCTACGAGCAGTACTTC.